Presented here are 18 T cell receptor beta chains from one specimen sequenced in a study of beta chain features in type 1 diabetes. Overall study findings and caveats: Patients with Type 1 diabetes showed moderately but significantly shorter TCRB CDR3s in all four CD4+ subsets.

Their antigens remain unidentified. Sequenced material consisted of expressed TCRB transcripts (all of the isolated RNA was reverse transcribed). TCRdb's table, derived via immunoSEQ multiplex PCR, lists solely in-frame clones and lacks some. The data hold about 390,000 clones, with over 9% observed a single time. Material: central memory CD4+ T cells from blood. The receptors were gathered from a man aged 30-40 years with type 1 diabetes.

This clone was seen a few times. The chain has TRBV6-5 and TRBJ1-2; 9 nucleotides align to TRBD1. The J segment lost 4 bases and the V segment lost 6 bases, leaving 9 bases of the junction unmatched. The germline CDR1 and CDR2 sequences are MNHEY and SVGAGI. The CDR3 has 15 amino acids. The CDR3 nucleotides are TGTGCCAGCAGCTCTCCGGGACAGGGTACCTATGGCTACACCTTC. The encoded protein is CASSSPGQGTYGYTF.

The chain is built from TRBV5-8 and TRBJ2-7; perhaps TRBD1 as D (6 bases). Germline values: CDR1 SGHTS, CDR2 YDEGEE. This CDR3 spans 15 amino acids. V was cut by 0 bases and J by 2 bases, with 12 bases left in between. CDR3 protein: CASSLAGQPPYEQYF. The DNA of the CDR3 is TGTGCCAGCAGCTTGGCGGGACAACCACCCTACGAGCAGTACTTC.

The rearrangement links TRBV18 to TRBJ1-6; no reliable D call. The CDR3 is 14 residues long. Trimming removed 2 bases at V and 7 bases at J, with 9 bases between. Germline values: CDR1 KGHSH, CDR2 LQKENI. The CDR3 DNA sequence: TGTGCCAGCTCACCAGGGGTTGAGAATTCACCCCTCCACTTT. This gives the protein CASSPGVENSPLHF.

This clone was detected ten times or more. The V and J genes are TRBV4-1 and TRBJ2-4; D not certain. The CDR3 is 17 amino acids. Germline lookup yields CDR1 MGHRA and CDR2 YSYEKL. V lost 0 bases to trimming and J lost 0 bases, with 12 bases between them. The CDR3 bases are TGCGCCAGCAGCCAAGAAATAGGGCGGATAGCCAAAAACATTCAGTACTTC. Amino acids: CASSQEIGRIAKNIQYF.

This clone has a handful of counts. The chain couples TRBV6-6 to TRBJ1-5; D gene unclear. V lost 6 bases to trimming and J lost 0 bases, with 9 bases between them. The CDR3 sequence is 14 residues long. CDR1 is MNHNY and CDR2 is SVGAGI in the germline V gene (reference sequence). The chain's CDR3 is CASRKHRSNQPQHF. The CDR3 region has the DNA TGTGCCAGCAGGAAGCACCGTAGCAATCAGCCCCAGCATTTT.

This clone has just a few counts. The chain has TRBV5-1 and TRBJ1-5; maybe TRBD1 (6 bases). Trimming stripped 2 bases from V and 4 bases from J, with 13 bases between. The CDR3 covers 15 residues. Germline V lookup: CDR1 SGHRS, CDR2 YFSETQ. The CDR3 nucleotides read TGCGCCAGCAGCTTCGCGGGGGCGGGGAATCAGCCCCAGCATTTT. This codes for CASSFAGAGNQPQHF.

Many counts were recorded for this clone. J is TRBJ2-1 and V is TRBV2, with D perhaps matching TRBD1 or TRBD2 (5 bases each). From germline, CDR1 is SNHLY and CDR2 FYNNEI. This CDR3 spans 14 amino acids. Trimming removed 5 bases from V and 12 bases from J, with 20 bases in between. CDR3 region: CASSPPGTARRQFF. For the CDR3, the DNA is TGTGCCAGCAGTCCTCCCGGGACCGCAAGAAGGCAGTTCTTC.

The chain employs TRBV28 and TRBJ2-7, with 8 bases fitting TRBD2. Germline V gene data show CDR1 as MDHEN and CDR2 as SYDVKM. The CDR3 spans 14 residues. Losses at the gene ends were 7 bases for V and 6 bases for J; bases not matched to a gene: 11. The CDR3 region is CASTLRTSIVEQYF. CDR3 bases: TGTGCCAGCACCCTTCGGACTAGCATCGTCGAGCAGTACTTC.

The CDR3 protein is CASSLSIGNTEAFF. The CDR3 bases are TGCGCCAGCAGCTTGTCGATCGGGAACACTGAAGCTTTCTTT. The genes are TRBV5-1 and TRBJ1-1; D gene unclear. CDR1 and CDR2 from the germline V gene are SGHRS and YFSETQ. Trimming cost V 1 base and J 1 base, with 8 bases left between them. This CDR3 is built from 14 residues.

This clone was seen more than once but under ten times. The rearrangement uses TRBV6-6 and TRBJ2-1, with TRBD2 identical over 7 bases. The V and J ends lost 7 bases and 1 base, in that order; junction bases with no gene match: 4. This CDR3 contains 14 residues. The germline V gene encodes CDR1 MNHNY and CDR2 SVGAGI (reference sequence). The CDR3 reads CASISGPSYNEQFF. For the CDR3, the DNA is TGTGCCAGCATTAGCGGGCCGTCCTACAATGAGCAGTTCTTC.

The gene calls are TRBV6-5 and TRBJ2-2; D remains unclear. Germline CDR1 and CDR2: MNHEY and SVGAGI. This CDR3 spans 14 amino acids. With 0 bases removed from V and 6 bases from J, the gap between germline ends came to 8 bases. The CDR3 nucleotides are TGTGCCAGCAGTTACTCAGTCCACGCCGGGGAGCTGTTTTTT. This sequence encodes CASSYSVHAGELFF.

This clone was observed many times. The V call is TRBV11-2, the J call TRBJ2-5; D is possibly TRBD2 (5 bases). CDR1 is SGHAT, CDR2 FQNNGV, per germline. The CDR3 totals 13 residues. V was trimmed by 8 bases and J by 7 bases, leaving 17 bases between them. The CDR3 spells CASAVGEEGTQYF. In DNA, the CDR3 is TGTGCCAGCGCCGTTGGGGAAGAGGGGACCCAGTACTTC.

This clone was counted a few times. This chain links TRBV7-3 with TRBJ2-1, with D possibly called TRBD1 or TRBD2 (6 bases each). CDR3 length: 15 residues. The V gene lost 3 bases and the J gene lost 4 bases, with 13 bases spanning the gap. The germline gives CDR1 SGHTA, CDR2 FQGTGA. CDR3 residues: CASSFTSGAYNEQFF. The CDR3 nucleotides read TGTGCCAGCAGCTTCACATCGGGGGCATACAATGAGCAGTTCTTC.

Of note for this clone: A much larger clone lies one base from this, so it may be a read error. At the DNA level, this CDR3 is encoded by other sequences in the same sample as well. The chain has TRBV4-1 and TRBJ2-7; TRBD2 agrees at 8 bases. Germline trimming cut 0 bases from V and 4 bases from J; bases unmatched to any gene: 8. The CDR3 length is 16 residues. Germline V gene sequence: CDR1 MGHRA, CDR2 YSYEKL. CDR3 sequence reads: CASSQELAVGDYEQYF. CDR3 in DNA: TGCGCCAGCAGCCAAGAACTAGCGGTTGGGGATTACGAGCAGTACTTC.

This clone qualifies as medium-sized. This sequence joins TRBV23-1 and TRBJ1-2; D not resolved. TRBV23-1 is an ORF; its function is uncertain. The CDR3 runs 14 residues. V was clipped by 2 bases and J by 2 bases, with 9 bases between them. The CDR3: CASSQRFFNYGYTF. CDR3 DNA: TGCGCCAGCAGTCAAAGGTTCTTCAACTATGGCTACACCTTC.

The chain uses TRBV11-3 and TRBJ2-3, with 11 bases that match TRBD2. The length of the CDR3 is 17 residues. The germline V gene has CDR1 SGHNT and CDR2 YENEEA. V shed 6 bases, J shed 0 bases, and the junction held 8 bases outside the gene matches. CDR3 in DNA: TGTGCCAGCAGTCCTCGCACTAGCGGGAGTAGCACAGATACGCAGTATTTT. Encoded protein: CASSPRTSGSSTDTQYF.

This clone came up a few times. V usage is TRBV30 and J usage is TRBJ1-5; TRBD1 is a possible D gene (5 bases). The CDR3 runs to 13 residues. The germline V and J ends were trimmed by 2 bases and 4 bases, with 9 bases remaining between them. Looked up from germline, CDR1 is GTSNPN and CDR2 is SVGIG (reference sequence). The CDR3 bases are TGTGCCTGGAGTAAAGACAGAAATCAGCCCCAGCATTTT. This translates into CAWSKDRNQPQHF. Filled out from reference TRBV30 and TRBJ1-5, the complete variable domain reads SQTIHQWPATLVQPVGSPLSLECTVEGTSNPNLYWYRQAAGRGLQLLFYSVGIGQISSEVPQNLSASRPQDRQFILSSKKLLLSDSGFYLCAWSKDRNQPQHFGDGTRLSIL.

Only a few counts were recorded for this clone. The rearrangement uses TRBV5-1 and TRBJ2-7, with D possibly TRBD2 on 6 matching bases. CDR1 and CDR2 (germline): SGHRS, YFSETQ. The CDR3 runs to 14 residues. V was pared by 1 base and J by 3 bases, with 11 bases between. CDR3: CASSLTSSVYEQYF. The CDR3, as DNA: TGCGCCAGCAGCTTGACTAGCTCGGTCTACGAGCAGTACTTC.